The present T cell receptor beta chain was sequenced within a study of blood T cell repertoires in COVID-19. Whole-study context: Acute-phase and convalescent COVID-19 samples originated in the United States, Italy and Spain. In each case, the material was cDNA or gDNA derived from T cells, B-cell-depleted T cells, or PBMCs.

The V segment lost 3 bases and the J segment 1 base; nucleotides outside the gene matches: 10. The CDR3 contains 19 residues. The V gene's germline CDR1 is MGHRA and CDR2 YSYEKL. Original processing methods: Amplification of reference gene primers was used by the study to estimate nucleated cell counts. The table came from immunoSEQ multiplex PCR; TCRdb's copy has only in-frame clones and leaves some out. The V and J calls and clone size were taken over from that table, and D and trimming were inferred from the DNA. In the table there are 65,000 to 80,000 clones, roughly 80% of which are singletons. The sequenced sample was peripheral blood. The rearrangement links TRBV4-1 to TRBJ2-1; TRBD2 agrees at 12 bases. The sequence came from a human donor in a cohort sampled during active COVID-19. CDR3 sequence (DNA): TGCGCCAGCAGCCAGTGGGCTAGCGGGGGGGCGGCTTCCTACAATGAGCAGTTCTTC. Translation gives CASSQWASGGAASYNEQFF.